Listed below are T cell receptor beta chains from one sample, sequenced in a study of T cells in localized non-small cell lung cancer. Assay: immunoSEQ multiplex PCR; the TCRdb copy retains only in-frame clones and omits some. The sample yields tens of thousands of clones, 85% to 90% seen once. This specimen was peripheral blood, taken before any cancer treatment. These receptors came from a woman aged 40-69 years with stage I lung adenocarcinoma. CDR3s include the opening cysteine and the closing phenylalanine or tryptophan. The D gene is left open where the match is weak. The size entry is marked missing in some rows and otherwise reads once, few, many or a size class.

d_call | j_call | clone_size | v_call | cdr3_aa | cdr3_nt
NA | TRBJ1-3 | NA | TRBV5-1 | CASSLGGQDNTIYF | TGCGCCAGCAGCTTGGGCGGGCAGGATAACACCATATATTTT
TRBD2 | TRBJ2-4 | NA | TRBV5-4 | CASSSGGLLSFKNIQYF | TGTGCCAGCAGCTCGGGGGGGCTCTTATCTTTCAAAAACATTCAGTACTTC
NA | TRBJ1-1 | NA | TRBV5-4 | CASSLGGGQDTEAFF | TGTGCCAGCAGCTTGGGTGGGGGCCAGGACACTGAAGCTTTCTTT
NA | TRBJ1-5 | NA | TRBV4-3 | CASSQEINPGNQPQHF | TGCGCCAGCAGCCAAGAAATAAACCCGGGCAATCAGCCCCAGCATTTT
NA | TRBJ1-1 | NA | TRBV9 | CASSEGDHTEAFF | TGTGCCAGCAGCGAAGGTGATCACACTGAAGCTTTCTTT
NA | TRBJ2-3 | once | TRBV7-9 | CASSFPPSTDTQYF | TGTGCCAGCAGCTTCCCACCCTCCACAGATACGCAGTATTTT
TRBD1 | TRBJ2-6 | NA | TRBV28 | CASSGQAYSGANVLTF | TGTGCCAGCAGCGGACAGGCATACTCTGGGGCCAACGTCCTGACTTTC
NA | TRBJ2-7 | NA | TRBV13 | CASSKPGGGAHEQYF | TGTGCCAGCAGCAAACCTGGGGGAGGTGCCCACGAGCAGTACTTC
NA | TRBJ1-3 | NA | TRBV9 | CASSVSLPGGEGNTIYF | TGTGCCAGCAGCGTTAGTCTACCGGGAGGGGAAGGAAACACCATATATTTT
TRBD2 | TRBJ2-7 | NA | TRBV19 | CASSGTSGFYEQYF | TGTGCCAGTTCCGGGACTAGCGGGTTCTACGAGCAGTACTTC
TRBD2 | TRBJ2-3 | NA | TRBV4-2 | CASSEGLAGLDTQYF | TGTGCCAGCAGCGAGGGACTAGCGGGGTTAGATACGCAGTATTTT
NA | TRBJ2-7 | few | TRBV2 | CASSRQEPYEQYF | TGTGCCAGCAGTCGACAGGAACCCTACGAGCAGTACTTC
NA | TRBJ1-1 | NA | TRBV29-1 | CSVGQTPNTEAFF | TGCAGCGTTGGACAGACCCCGAACACTGAAGCTTTCTTT
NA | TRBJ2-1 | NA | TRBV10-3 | CAISDPTRGYNEQFF | TGTGCCATCAGTGACCCAACTAGGGGATACAATGAGCAGTTCTTC
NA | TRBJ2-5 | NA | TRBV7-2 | CASSRPLETQYF | TGTGCCAGCAGCCGGCCATTAGAGACCCAGTACTTC
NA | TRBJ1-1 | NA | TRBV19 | CASSIEGTPKAFF | TGTGCCAGTAGTATAGAGGGGACGCCCAAAGCTTTCTTT
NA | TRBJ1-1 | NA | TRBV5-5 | CASSVIGQVNTEAFF | TGTGCCAGCAGCGTAATCGGACAAGTGAACACTGAAGCTTTCTTT
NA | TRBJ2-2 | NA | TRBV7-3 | CASSSGTGLNTGELFF | TGTGCCAGCAGCTCCGGTACAGGGTTGAACACCGGGGAGCTGTTTTTT
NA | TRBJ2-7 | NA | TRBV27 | CASSRMPAPEQYF | TGTGCCAGCAGCCGGATGCCAGCCCCCGAGCAGTACTTC
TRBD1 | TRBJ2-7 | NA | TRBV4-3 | CASSQLQGQAYEQYF | TGCGCCAGCAGCCAACTCCAAGGACAGGCCTACGAGCAGTACTTC
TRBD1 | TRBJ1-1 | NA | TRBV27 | CASSFGQGMGTEAFF | TGTGCCAGCAGTTTTGGACAGGGAATGGGCACTGAAGCTTTCTTT
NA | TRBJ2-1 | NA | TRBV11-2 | CASSLSSIYNEQFF | TGTGCCAGCAGCTTGTCCAGTATCTACAATGAGCAGTTCTTC
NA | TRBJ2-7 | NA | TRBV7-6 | CASSQSDLYEQYF | TGTGCCAGCAGCCAATCGGACCTCTACGAGCAGTACTTC
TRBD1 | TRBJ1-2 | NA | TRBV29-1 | CSAGPNGQDSYGYTF | TGCAGCGCTGGCCCCAACGGACAGGACTCCTATGGCTACACCTTC
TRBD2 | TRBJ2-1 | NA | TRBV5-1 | CASSLGSSGGTRSLNNEQFF | TGCGCCAGCAGCTTGGGGTCTAGCGGGGGGACGCGTTCACTTAACAATGAGCAGTTCTTC
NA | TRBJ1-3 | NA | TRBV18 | CASSPQTGDSNTIYF | TGTGCCAGCTCACCACAGACAGGAGATTCCAACACCATATATTTT
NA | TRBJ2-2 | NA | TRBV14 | CASSQARTRTGELFF | TGTGCCAGCAGCCAAGCGAGGACGCGGACCGGGGAGCTGTTTTTT
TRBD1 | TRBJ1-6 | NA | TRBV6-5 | CASSYYTGEGSPLHF | TGTGCCAGCAGTTACTATACAGGGGAGGGGTCACCCCTCCACTTT
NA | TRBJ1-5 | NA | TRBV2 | CASSGGQYSNRPQHF | TGTGCCAGCAGTGGAGGACAGTATAGCAATCGGCCCCAGCATTTT
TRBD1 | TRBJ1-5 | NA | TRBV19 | CASSIRDRGRNQPQHF | TGTGCCAGTAGTATTAGGGACAGGGGAAGAAATCAGCCCCAGCATTTT
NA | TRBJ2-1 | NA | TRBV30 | CAGDSYNEQFF | TGTGCTGGTGACAGCTACAATGAGCAGTTCTTC